One and the same sample provided the 15 T cell receptor beta chains below, sequenced in a study of T cells expressing NK-cell markers. TCRdb re-called the 5' RACE reads and gives one entry per CDR3 protein, without DNA. The listing contains roughly 150,000 distinct CDR3 sequences. Sequences were obtained from blood T cells: a sorted CD56 or NKG2C T cell subset, CD4+ or CD8+ T cells, or bulk PBMC T cells (not recorded which). These receptors were obtained from a woman between 18 and 70 years old in good health.

The chain links TRBV4-2 to TRBJ2-1; without DNA, the TCRdb call of TRBD1 cannot be checked. This CDR3 is built from 15 residues. CDR1 and CDR2 (germline): LGHNA, YNFKEQ. The CDR3 is CASSLPGPRRGEQFF.

The chain joins TRBV7-6 to TRBJ1-1; TCRdb designates TRBD1, a call that cannot be tested without DNA. CDR1 and CDR2 from the germline V gene are SGHVS and FNYEAQ. CDR3 size: 14 residues. Here the CDR3 reads CASSAGGLVTEAFF.

The rearrangement links TRBV24-1 to TRBJ1-6; without DNA, the TCRdb call of TRBD1 cannot be checked. The length of the CDR3 is 16 residues. Germline CDR1 reads KGHDR; CDR2 reads SFDVKD. CDR3 region: CATLLTGGEVDSPLHF.

This chain uses TRBV20-1 with TRBJ1-1; there is no DNA to check the TCRdb D call of TRBD1. CDR1 and CDR2 from the germline V gene are DFQATT and SNEGSKA (reference sequence). CDR3 length equals 18 residues. This chain's CDR3 is CSAVGRGPTIIIDTEAFF.

The J gene is TRBJ2-1, the V gene TRBV9. Germline CDR1 and CDR2: SGDLS and YYNGEE. The CDR3 extends over 15 amino acids. The CDR3 loop reads CASSAHRGSYNEQFF.

The rearrangement joins TRBV5-1 to TRBJ2-7. The CDR3 is 12 amino acids. Germline lookup yields CDR1 SGHRS and CDR2 YFSETQ. CDR3 sequence reads: CASSFASYEQYF.

This sequence joins TRBV12-3 or TRBV12-4 and TRBJ2-7; TCRdb's D call, TRBD1, is unchecked because there is no DNA. This CDR3 spans 14 amino acids. The CDR3 spells CASSKPGQGAEQYF.

The V and J genes are TRBV20-1 and TRBJ2-1. The CDR3 runs to 15 residues. CDR1 and CDR2 from the germline V gene are DFQATT and SNEGSKA (reference sequence). CDR3 region: CSARILASSYNEQFF.

The chain recombines TRBV6-5 with TRBJ2-7; the TRBD1 assignment by TCRdb is unverifiable without DNA. CDR3 size: 11 residues. CDR1 MNHEY and CDR2 SVGAGI come from the germline V gene. CDR3 sequence: CASGTQYEQYF.

The chain carries TRBV25-1 and TRBJ2-1; TCRdb designates TRBD2, a call that cannot be tested without DNA. The CDR3 has 14 amino acids. CDR1 is MGHDK and CDR2 is SYGVNS in the germline V gene. The CDR3 protein is CASSERSGGKEQFF.

The chain joins TRBV5-1 to TRBJ1-2. CDR3 size: 15 residues. From germline, CDR1 is SGHRS and CDR2 YFSETQ. CDR3 region: CASSPYRGTNYGYTF.

The chain couples TRBV7-3 to TRBJ1-1; TCRdb's D call of TRBD1 is untestable without DNA. The CDR3 loop spans 16 amino acids. CDR1 and CDR2 from the germline V gene are SGHTA and FQGTGA. The CDR3: CASSLIPGTAATEAFF.

The V gene is TRBV3-1, the J gene TRBJ2-1; TCRdb designates TRBD2, a call that cannot be tested without DNA. The CDR3 has 16 amino acids. Germline CDR1 LGHDT, CDR2 YNNKEL (reference sequence). CDR3 residues: CASSQGSGRNYNEQFF.

V and J are TRBV20-1 and TRBJ1-4. The CDR3 contains 13 residues. CDR1 DFQATT and CDR2 SNEGSKA come from the germline V gene (reference sequence). The CDR3 loop is CSAKEDPNEKLFF.

J is TRBJ1-1 and V is TRBV9; TCRdb's D call, TRBD1, is unchecked because there is no DNA. The CDR3 length is 15 residues. CDR1 SGDLS and CDR2 YYNGEE come from the germline V gene. The CDR3 loop reads CASSVAGRGPTEAFF.